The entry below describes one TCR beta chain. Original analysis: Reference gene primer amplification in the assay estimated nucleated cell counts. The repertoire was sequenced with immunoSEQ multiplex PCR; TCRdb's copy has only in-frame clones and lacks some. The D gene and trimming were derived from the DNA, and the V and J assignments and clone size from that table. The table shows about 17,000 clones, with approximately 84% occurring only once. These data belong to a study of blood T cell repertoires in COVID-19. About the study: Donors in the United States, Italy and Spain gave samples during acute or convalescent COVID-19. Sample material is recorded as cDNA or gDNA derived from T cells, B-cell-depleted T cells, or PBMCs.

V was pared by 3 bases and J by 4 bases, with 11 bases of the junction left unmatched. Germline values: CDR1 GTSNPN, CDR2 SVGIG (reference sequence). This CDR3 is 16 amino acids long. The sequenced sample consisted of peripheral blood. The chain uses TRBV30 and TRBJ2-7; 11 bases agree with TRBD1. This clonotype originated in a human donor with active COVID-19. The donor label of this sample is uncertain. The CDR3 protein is CAWRISWTGGFYEQYF. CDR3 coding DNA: TGTGCCTGGAGAATTTCATGGACAGGGGGCTTTTACGAGCAGTACTTC.